This T cell receptor beta chain derives from a study of blood T cell repertoires in COVID-19. For the study at large: Material from acute and convalescent COVID-19 was sourced from the United States, Italy and Spain. Nucleic acid was either cDNA or gDNA, and it came from T cells, B-cell-depleted T cells, or PBMCs.

In the original workflow: Amplification with reference gene primers provided the estimates of nucleated cell counts. Sequencing used immunoSEQ multiplex PCR; TCRdb keeps in-frame clones, though not all of them. V, J and clone size were drawn from that table, and D and trimming were deduced from the DNA. The data contain 200,000 to 250,000 clones, roughly 90% of them singletons. The CDR3 is 14 amino acids. CDR1 MNHEY and CDR2 SVGEGT come from the germline V gene. Between the trimmed V and J ends, which lost 6 bases and 9 bases, there was a span of 18 bases. Sequencing was carried out using peripheral blood. This chain joins TRBV6-2 or TRBV6-3 and TRBJ2-1; a weak D match, TRBD2 (6 bases). The origin of this receptor is a man between 60 and 75 years old who had recovered from COVID-19. CDR3 residues: CASSRLVMITEQFF. CDR3 in DNA: TGTGCCAGCAGCAGACTAGTGATGATTACTGAGCAGTTCTTC.